Below, 21 T cell receptor beta chains from the same sample are listed, as sequenced in a study of T cells in Graves' hyperthyroidism and ophthalmopathy. RNA transcripts gave rise to amplified TCR beta CDR3 regions. TCR CDR3 underwent first-round RT-PCR with the HTBI primer set. TCRdb recomputed calls from the multiplex PCR reads with MiXCR, one row per CDR3 protein. The data show about 610,000 distinct CDR3 sequences, with about 43% seen just once and approximately 8.4% held by the top ten. The sample taken for sequencing was peripheral blood or thyroid tissue (not recorded which). The receptor set was obtained from a woman between 18 and 30 years old with Graves' hyperthyroidism.

This clonotype was picked up many times. The genes are TRBV19 and TRBJ1-6, with D hard to call. V was clipped by 4 bases and J by 9 bases, with 16 bases between them. The CDR3 is 15 amino acids. Germline V gene sequence: CDR1 LNHDA, CDR2 SQIVND (reference sequence). CDR3 region: CASSNTDKGGSPLHF. The CDR3 DNA reads as TGTGCCAGTAGTAATACCGACAAAGGCGGTTCACCCCTCCACTTT.

Comments on this clonotype: The junction departs from the called germline gene at one end, perhaps through a read error. The chain carries TRBV7-2 and TRBJ2-5; 7 nucleotides match TRBD2. The V gene's germline CDR1 is SGHTA and CDR2 FQGNSA. The length of the CDR3 is 13 residues. The CDR3 sequence: CASSRAGQETQYF. Written as DNA, the CDR3 is TGCGCCAGCAGCCGAGCGGGACAAGAGACCCAGTACTTC. Full variable domain (remainder filled in from reference TRBV7-2 and TRBJ2-5): GAGVSQSPSNKVTEKGKDVELRCDPISGHTALYWYRQSLGQGLEFLIYFQGNSAPDKSGLPSDRFSAERTGGSVSTLTIQRTQQEDSAVYLCASSRAGQETQYFGPGTRLLVL.

This clonotype was seen ten or more times. V is TRBV5-6 and J is TRBJ1-1, with D possibly matching TRBD1 (5 bases). The germline V gene has CDR1 SGHDT and CDR2 YYEEEE. The length of the CDR3 is 13 residues. V gave up 6 bases and J gave up 0 bases, with 9 bases separating them. The CDR3 DNA reads TGTGCCAGCAAATGGGGCGTGAACACTGAAGCTTTCTTT. It is translated as CASKWGVNTEAFF. Full variable domain (outside the CDR3, taken from reference TRBV5-6 and TRBJ1-1): DAGVTQSPTHLIKTRGQQVTLRCSPKSGHDTVSWYQQALGQGPQFIFQYYEEEERQRGNFPDRFSGHQFPNYSSELNVNALLLGDSALYLCASKWGVNTEAFFGQGTRLTVV.

In this sample, this clonotype turned up many times. The chain has TRBV15 and TRBJ1-5; D ambiguous. Germline CDR1 is LNHNV and CDR2 is YYDKDF (reference sequence). The V end was cut by 0 bases, the J end by 0 bases, with 9 bases between. The CDR3 spans 16 residues. In nucleotides, the CDR3 is TGTGCCACCAGCAGAGATTGGTGGGATAGCAATCAGCCCCAGCATTTT. Translating gives CATSRDWWDSNQPQHF.

The chain is built from TRBV7-9 and TRBJ2-1; 7 bases fit TRBD2. Unmatched junction bases numbered 13, after V lost 6 bases and J lost 5 bases. This CDR3 is built from 16 residues. The germline CDR1 and CDR2 sequences are SEHNR and FQNEAQ (reference sequence). The CDR3 is CASSRKRDVPDNEQFF. In DNA, the CDR3 is TGTGCCAGCAGTCGAAAGCGGGATGTGCCCGACAATGAGCAGTTCTTC.

This clonotype has only a few counts. The chain carries TRBV9 and TRBJ2-7; D ambiguous. Germline-derived CDR1 and CDR2 are SGDLS and YYNGEE. This CDR3 contains 14 residues. V lost 0 bases to trimming and J lost 2 bases, with 9 bases between them. Here the CDR3 DNA reads TGTGCCAGCAGCGTAGAACCGGTACCCTACGAGCAGTACTTC. This sequence encodes CASSVEPVPYEQYF.

Concerning this clonotype: At one of its ends the junction is not consistent with the germline gene, which may arise from a read error. V and J are TRBV7-2 and TRBJ1-1, with D possibly TRBD1 on 6 matching bases. CDR3 length: 17 amino acids. Germline loops: CDR1 SGHTA, CDR2 FQGNSA. CDR3 sequence reads: CASSYPRAGGGYTEAFF. CDR3 DNA: TGTGCCAGCAGCTACCCGAGGGCGGGAGGGGGATACACTGAGGCTTTCTTT.

Concerning this clonotype: A much bigger clone sits one base away, suggesting this may be a read error. CDR3 residues: CASSRDLRGEQYF. CDR3 DNA: TGTGCCAGCAGCCGAGATCTCAGGGGCGAGCAGTACTTC. J is TRBJ2-7 and V is TRBV7-6; tentative D call: TRBD1 (6 bases). The CDR3 has 13 residues. V lost 5 bases and J lost 6, with 14 bases in between. CDR1 and CDR2 from the germline V gene are SGHVS and FNYEAQ.

J is TRBJ2-7 and V is TRBV30; D unresolved. Per the germline V gene, CDR1 is GTSNPN and CDR2 is SVGIG (reference sequence). The CDR3 is 11 residues long. V gave up 1 base and J gave up 6 bases, with 7 bases separating them. The CDR3 spells CAWSGVREQYF. The DNA of the CDR3 is TGTGCCTGGAGTGGGGTGCGCGAGCAGTACTTC. Supplemented by reference TRBV30 and TRBJ2-7, the full variable domain reads SQTIHQWPATLVQPVGSPLSLECTVEGTSNPNLYWYRQAAGRGLQLLFYSVGIGQISSEVPQNLSASRPQDRQFILSSKKLLLSDSGFYLCAWSGVREQYFGPGTRLTVT.

This clonotype showed up many times. This chain links TRBV6-9 with TRBJ1-6; the D gene is possibly TRBD1 (6 bases). Trimming took off 6 bases at V and 5 bases at J, with 20 bases between the two ends. CDR1 is MNHGY and CDR2 is SVAAGI in the germline V gene. This CDR3 comprises 17 residues. The CDR3 DNA follows: TGTGCCAGCAGCAAATTCCTTGTTGGACAGAATAATTCACCCCTCCACTTT. Translating gives CASSKFLVGQNNSPLHF.

In its sample, this clonotype was seen many times. The CDR3 spells CASSRHGGYGYTF. The DNA of the CDR3 is TGTGCCAGCAGTCGGCACGGGGGCTATGGCTACACCTTC. The V gene is TRBV25-1, the J gene TRBJ1-2, with TRBD1 as a possible D gene (5 bases). V gave up 5 bases and J gave up 4 bases, with 11 bases separating them. Germline assignment: CDR1 MGHDK and CDR2 SYGVNS. CDR3 length equals 13 residues.

This clonotype was recorded many times. V gene TRBV5-4 combines with J gene TRBJ1-6; TRBD1 is a possible D gene (5 bases). CDR1 SGHNT and CDR2 YYREEE come from the germline V gene (reference sequence). V lost 4 bases and J 6 bases, leaving 14 bases between the germline ends. This CDR3 has 15 residues. CDR3 coding DNA: TGTGCCAGCAGCCTCGGGGGATCCCCTAATTCACCCCTCCACTTT. It yields the protein CASSLGGSPNSPLHF.

J is TRBJ1-2 and V is TRBV29-1; 10 nucleotides agree with TRBD1. The CDR3 totals 13 residues. Germline values: CDR1 SQVTM, CDR2 ANQGSEA. V trimming: 4 bases; J trimming: 7 bases; junction bases outside the gene matches: 6. In DNA form, the CDR3 reads TGCAGCGTTGGGGCGGGACAGGGGCTTGGCTACACCTTC. This gives the protein CSVGAGQGLGYTF.

The chain recombines TRBV20-1 with TRBJ2-7; maybe TRBD1 (6 bases). The CDR3 length is 12 residues. Trimming cost V 4 bases and J 5 bases, with 12 bases left between them. Per the germline V gene, CDR1 is DFQATT and CDR2 is SNEGSKA (reference sequence). CDR3 DNA sequence: TGCAGTGCTATCGACAGGTGGGACGAGCAGTACTTC. Protein product: CSAIDRWDEQYF.

To note about this clonotype: A much larger clone is a single base away; this may be a read error. The gene calls are TRBV28 and TRBJ1-2; 10 nucleotides align to TRBD1. The germline gives CDR1 MDHEN, CDR2 SYDVKM. The CDR3 runs 16 residues. The junction had 12 bases not matched to a gene; V was cut back by 6 bases and J by 5 bases. The CDR3 reads CASRVSGTGDKYGYTF. The CDR3 DNA sequence: TGTGCCAGCAGGGTTTCCGGGACAGGGGATAAATATGGCTACACCTTC.

The CDR3 loop reads CASVEGGQNQETQYF. The CDR3 DNA reads as TGTGCCAGCGTTGAAGGCGGACAAAACCAAGAGACCCAGTACTTC. This chain links TRBV25-1 with TRBJ2-5, with a possible D match to TRBD1 (5 bases). The CDR3 length is 15 residues. The V end was cut by 8 bases, the J end by 0 bases, with 16 bases between. Germline V gene data show CDR1 as MGHDK and CDR2 as SYGVNS. Full variable domain (outside the CDR3, taken from reference TRBV25-1 and TRBJ2-5): EADIYQTPRYLVIGTGKKITLECSQTMGHDKMYWYQQDPGMELHLIHYSYGVNSTEKGDLSSESTVSRIRTEHFPLTLESARPSHTSQYLCASVEGGQNQETQYFGPGTRLLVL.

The V and J genes are TRBV2 and TRBJ1-1, with 7 bases identical to TRBD1. The V and J ends lost 7 bases and 1 base, in that order; junction bases with no gene match: 6. CDR1 is SNHLY, CDR2 FYNNEI, per germline. The CDR3 runs 14 residues. The CDR3, as DNA: TGTGCCAGCAATCCAGGGGGTGGGAACACTGAAGCTTTCTTT. This gives the protein CASNPGGGNTEAFF.

This clonotype has at least ten counts. This chain connects TRBV5-1 to TRBJ1-2, with D perhaps TRBD1 (5 bases). The V gene lost 0 bases and the J gene lost 4 bases, with 10 bases spanning the gap. CDR1 and CDR2 from the germline V gene are SGHRS and YFSETQ. The CDR3 loop spans 14 amino acids. The CDR3 is CASSLVLGAYGYTF. The CDR3 DNA reads TGCGCCAGCAGCTTGGTTTTAGGGGCCTATGGCTACACCTTC.

CDR3 sequence (DNA): TGCAGTGCCCTTAGCGGGAGGATGAACACTGAAGCTTTCTTT. Translation: CSALSGRMNTEAFF. This chain joins TRBV20-1 and TRBJ1-1; no reliable D call. There are 14 residues in the CDR3. CDR1 is DFQATT and CDR2 is SNEGSKA in the germline V gene (reference sequence). V shed 6 bases and J shed 0 bases, with 14 bases lying between them.

This clonotype was observed many times. V and J are TRBV2 and TRBJ2-7; no firm D call. The CDR3 length is 11 residues. CDR1 is SNHLY, CDR2 FYNNEI, per germline. Trimming left V 0 bases short and J 3 bases short, with 0 bases between. The CDR3 DNA reads TGTGCCAGCAGTGAAGCCTACGAGCAGTACTTC. Its translation: CASSEAYEQYF.

The V call is TRBV5-5, the J call TRBJ1-6, with TRBD1 matching over 11 bases. Germline lookup yields CDR1 SGHKS and CDR2 YYEKEE (reference sequence). The CDR3 totals 16 residues. J gave up 9 bases and V 0 bases, and 5 bases lay outside the gene matches. The CDR3 here is CASSLGIGTGGSPLHF. The CDR3 nucleotides read TGTGCCAGCAGCTTGGGCATTGGGACAGGGGGTTCACCCCTCCACTTT.